These T cell receptor beta chains were read from a single sample in a study of T cells in Graves' hyperthyroidism and ophthalmopathy. TCRdb reanalysed the multiplex PCR reads using MiXCR and keeps one entry per CDR3 protein. The repertoire consists of approximately 510,000 distinct CDR3 sequences, with less than 25% occurring once and the leading ten covering approximately 26%. Sequenced: blood. These receptors were obtained from a young man with Graves' hyperthyroidism. The CDR3 runs from the conserved cysteine through the conserved F or W. Each record gives: CDR3 protein, CDR3 DNA, V gene, J gene, clone size, D gene. The D gene is left open where the match is weak. Part of the rows lack a size; the others show once, few, many or a class for expanded clones.

CDR3aa: CAWSVVYSNQPQHF
CDR3nt: TGTGCCTGGAGTGTCGTTTATAGCAATCAGCCCCAGCATTTT
v_gene: TRBV30
j_gene: TRBJ1-5
abundance: many
d_gene: -

CDR3aa: CASSQSRGDRSYYGYTF
CDR3nt: TGTGCCAGCAGCCAATCGAGGGGTGACAGATCCTACTATGGCTACACCTTC
v_gene: TRBV3-1
j_gene: TRBJ1-2
abundance: -
d_gene: -

CDR3aa: CASSWGQGAGEQYF
CDR3nt: TGTGCCAGCAGTTGGGGACAGGGGGCAGGCGAGCAGTACTTC
v_gene: TRBV6-5
j_gene: TRBJ2-7
abundance: many
d_gene: TRBD1

CDR3aa: CASSQALPSGANVLTF
CDR3nt: TGTGCCAGCAGCCAAGCCCTCCCCTCTGGGGCCAACGTCCTGACTTTC
v_gene: TRBV14
j_gene: TRBJ2-6
abundance: -
d_gene: -

CDR3aa: CASTPGQTYEQYF
CDR3nt: TGTGCCAGCACCCCGGGACAGACCTACGAGCAGTACTTC
v_gene: TRBV28
j_gene: TRBJ2-7
abundance: many
d_gene: TRBD1

CDR3aa: CASSPPDSVQTQYF
CDR3nt: TGTGCCAGCTCACCACCGGACTCGGTGCAGACCCAGTACTTC
v_gene: TRBV18
j_gene: TRBJ2-5
abundance: few
d_gene: -

CDR3aa: CASSSPWGHSPYEQYF
CDR3nt: TGTGCCAGCAGCTCCCCCTGGGGACACTCACCCTACGAGCAGTACTTC
v_gene: TRBV11-2
j_gene: TRBJ2-7
abundance: few
d_gene: -

CDR3aa: CASSLTRGVFAYEQYF
CDR3nt: TGTGCCAGCAGCTTGACCAGGGGGGTTTTCGCCTACGAGCAGTACTTC
v_gene: TRBV11-2
j_gene: TRBJ2-7
abundance: -
d_gene: -

CDR3aa: CASQGSGNTIYF
CDR3nt: TGTGCCTCCCAGGGTTCTGGAAACACCATATATTTT
v_gene: TRBV10-3
j_gene: TRBJ1-3
abundance: once
d_gene: -

CDR3aa: CASSDAQLNTGELFF
CDR3nt: TGTGCCAGCAGTGACGCACAGTTGAACACCGGGGAGCTGTTTTTT
v_gene: TRBV6-1
j_gene: TRBJ2-2
abundance: few
d_gene: -

CDR3aa: CAGDAHDRGPGNTIYF
CDR3nt: TGTGCCGGCGACGCCCACGACAGGGGGCCGGGAAACACCATATATTTT
v_gene: TRBV30
j_gene: TRBJ1-3
abundance: few
d_gene: TRBD1

CDR3aa: CASSFRARGHEQYF
CDR3nt: TGTGCCAGCAGTTTCCGGGCCCGGGGCCACGAGCAGTACTTC
v_gene: TRBV28
j_gene: TRBJ2-7
abundance: many
d_gene: -

CDR3aa: CASSPRETVYEQYF
CDR3nt: TGTGCCAGCTCACCACGAGAGACAGTCTACGAGCAGTACTTC
v_gene: TRBV18
j_gene: TRBJ2-7
abundance: -
d_gene: -

CDR3aa: CASTLSGAGANVLTF
CDR3nt: TGTGCCAGCACCCTGAGCGGGGCCGGGGCCAACGTCCTGACTTTC
v_gene: TRBV7-9
j_gene: TRBJ2-6
abundance: many
d_gene: TRBD2

CDR3aa: CASSWGPPLQETQYF
CDR3nt: TGCGCCAGCAGCTGGGGACCGCCATTACAAGAGACCCAGTACTTC
v_gene: TRBV5-1
j_gene: TRBJ2-5
abundance: many
d_gene: -

CDR3aa: CASSPGRDAAGNTIYF
CDR3nt: TGCGCCAGCAGCCCGGGAAGGGACGCAGCTGGAAACACCATATATTTT
v_gene: TRBV4-1
j_gene: TRBJ1-3
abundance: few
d_gene: -

CDR3aa: CASSLARGGRKQPQHF
CDR3nt: TGTGCCAGCAGCTTAGCGAGGGGGGGACGAAAGCAGCCCCAGCATTTT
v_gene: TRBV7-8
j_gene: TRBJ1-5
abundance: many
d_gene: -

CDR3aa: CASSSPRDGWITYEQYF
CDR3nt: TGTGCCAGCAGTTCCCCCCGGGACGGGTGGATAACCTACGAGCAGTACTTC
v_gene: TRBV28
j_gene: TRBJ2-7
abundance: many
d_gene: -

CDR3aa: CASSPGASNTIYF
CDR3nt: TGTGCCAGCTCACCCGGAGCGAGCAACACCATATATTTT
v_gene: TRBV18
j_gene: TRBJ1-3
abundance: -
d_gene: -

CDR3aa: CASSFKLNTGELFF
CDR3nt: TGTGCCAGCAGTTTTAAGCTGAACACCGGGGAGCTGTTTTTT
v_gene: TRBV12-3/TRBV12-4
j_gene: TRBJ2-2
abundance: -
d_gene: -

CDR3aa: CASSSQVRESSYEQYF
CDR3nt: TGTGCCAGTAGTTCCCAAGTGAGGGAGAGCTCCTACGAGCAGTACTTC
v_gene: TRBV12-3/TRBV12-4
j_gene: TRBJ2-7
abundance: -
d_gene: -

CDR3aa: CASSSPRLAGGLSSQTQYF
CDR3nt: TGTGCCAGCAGCTCCCCTCGGCTAGCGGGGGGGCTTAGTTCGCAGACCCAGTACTTC
v_gene: TRBV7-8
j_gene: TRBJ2-5
abundance: few
d_gene: TRBD2

CDR3aa: CSARDSEGRFQPQHF
CDR3nt: TGCAGTGCTAGAGATTCGGAGGGGAGGTTTCAGCCCCAGCATTTT
v_gene: TRBV20-1
j_gene: TRBJ1-5
abundance: many
d_gene: -

CDR3aa: CASSFTEGHTGELFF
CDR3nt: TGTGCCAGCAGCTTTACGGAGGGCCACACCGGGGAGCTGTTTTTT
v_gene: TRBV5-5
j_gene: TRBJ2-2
abundance: -
d_gene: -

CDR3aa: CASSGGTFRGEDTGELFF
CDR3nt: TGCGCCAGCAGCGGTGGGACCTTCCGGGGGGAGGACACCGGGGAGCTGTTTTTT
v_gene: TRBV5-1
j_gene: TRBJ2-2
abundance: -
d_gene: TRBD2

CDR3aa: CASSYSRGGNEQYF
CDR3nt: TGTGCCAGCAGTTACTCTAGGGGAGGAAACGAGCAGTACTTC
v_gene: TRBV6-5
j_gene: TRBJ2-7
abundance: many
d_gene: -

CDR3aa: CASRTRGVINNQPQHF
CDR3nt: TGTGCCAGCCGCACACGAGGGGTTATAAACAATCAGCCCCAGCATTTT
v_gene: TRBV28
j_gene: TRBJ1-5
abundance: many
d_gene: -

CDR3aa: CASSSGSGSPLHF
CDR3nt: TGTGCCAGCAGTTCGGGGTCGGGTTCACCCCTCCACTTT
v_gene: TRBV6-1
j_gene: TRBJ1-6
abundance: few
d_gene: -

CDR3aa: CASSSMGTGSYEQYF
CDR3nt: TGTGCCAGCAGTTCCATGGGGACAGGGTCCTACGAGCAGTACTTC
v_gene: TRBV12-3/TRBV12-4
j_gene: TRBJ2-7
abundance: -
d_gene: TRBD1

CDR3aa: CASSLIGGFREAFF
CDR3nt: TGTGCCAGCAGCTTAATAGGAGGGTTCAGAGAAGCTTTCTTT
v_gene: TRBV13
j_gene: TRBJ1-1
abundance: few
d_gene: -

CDR3aa: CASSFTGTDGYTF
CDR3nt: TGCGCCAGCAGCTTTACCGGGACAGATGGCTACACCTTC
v_gene: TRBV5-1
j_gene: TRBJ1-2
abundance: -
d_gene: TRBD1

CDR3aa: CASRGLLSSYEQYF
CDR3nt: TGTGCCAGCAGAGGGCTTCTCTCGTCCTACGAGCAGTACTTC
v_gene: TRBV28
j_gene: TRBJ2-7
abundance: many
d_gene: -

CDR3aa: CASGLGFAGNTIYF
CDR3nt: TGTGCTAGTGGTTTGGGGTTTGCTGGAAACACCATATATTTT
v_gene: TRBV12-5
j_gene: TRBJ1-3
abundance: many
d_gene: -

CDR3aa: CASSQVRQGKVAGYTF
CDR3nt: TGCGCCAGCAGCCAAGTGCGACAGGGGAAAGTGGCTGGCTACACCTTC
v_gene: TRBV4-1
j_gene: TRBJ1-2
abundance: -
d_gene: TRBD1

CDR3aa: CASSLWGSKSYEQYF
CDR3nt: TGTGCCAGCAGTTTATGGGGCAGTAAGTCCTACGAGCAGTACTTC
v_gene: TRBV28
j_gene: TRBJ2-7
abundance: -
d_gene: -

CDR3aa: CASSPTGGGNQPQHF
CDR3nt: TGTGCCAGCAGCCCTACAGGGGGGGGCAATCAGCCCCAGCATTTT
v_gene: TRBV6-1
j_gene: TRBJ1-5
abundance: many
d_gene: TRBD1

CDR3aa: CSAEILAFSSYEQYF
CDR3nt: TGCAGTGCTGAGATATTGGCGTTCAGCTCCTACGAGCAGTACTTC
v_gene: TRBV20-1
j_gene: TRBJ2-7
abundance: many
d_gene: -